What follows are 26 T cell receptor beta chains derived from one specimen sequenced in a study of early T cells in non-severe SARS-CoV-2 infection. One entry per CDR3 protein, called by TCRdb with MiXCR from the 5' RACE reads. The sample shows roughly 28,000 distinct CDR3 sequences, over 5% of them seen only once. Sample: whole blood. The receptors shown here come from an adult who was a healthcare worker with PCR-confirmed SARS-CoV-2 infection or an uninfected control (not recorded which).

This clonotype has at least ten counts. The CDR3 loop reads CASRNRRGDTQYF. The CDR3 DNA reads as TGTGCCAGCAGAAACCGCAGGGGAGATACGCAGTATTTT. The chain carries TRBV5-4 and TRBJ2-3; tentatively, D is TRBD1 (6 bases). The CDR3 runs 13 residues. V was trimmed by 5 bases and J by 5 bases, leaving 12 bases between them. The germline gives CDR1 SGHNT, CDR2 YYREEE (reference sequence).

Note on this clonotype: With a much larger clone just one base away, this may be a read error. This chain joins TRBV19 and TRBJ2-6; a possible D gene is TRBD1 (5 bases). This CDR3 contains 14 residues. CDR1 and CDR2 from the germline V gene are LNHDA and SQIVND (reference sequence). V was clipped by 8 bases and J by 4 bases, with 12 bases between them. The DNA of the CDR3 is TGTGCCAGTTCCAGGGTTGCCGGGGCCAACGTCCTGACTTTC. Protein sequence: CASSRVAGANVLTF.

The chain links TRBV28 to TRBJ1-3, with D possibly being TRBD1 (6 bases). The CDR3 runs to 13 residues. Per germline, CDR1 MDHEN and CDR2 SYDVKM. The V end was cut by 7 bases, the J end by 2 bases, with 9 bases between. CDR3 sequence: CASNKGAGNTIYF. For the CDR3, the DNA is TGTGCCAGCAATAAGGGGGCTGGAAACACCATATATTTT.

As to this clonotype: Just one base apart from a much larger clone, this may be a read error. The rearrangement joins TRBV7-7 to TRBJ2-5; perhaps TRBD2 as D (5 bases). The better agreement between TRBJ2-1 and the DNA end casts doubt on the J call. Germline V CDR1 and CDR2: SSHAT, FNYEAQ (reference sequence). This CDR3 has 14 amino acids. CDR3 nucleotide sequence: TGTGCTAGCAGCCCCTCTCGAGGGCAAGAGACCCAGTTCTTC. As protein: CASSPSRGQETQFF.

This clonotype came up many times. V usage is TRBV5-1 and J usage is TRBJ1-1; the match to TRBD1 covers 7 bases. The V and J ends lost 2 bases and 1 base, in that order; junction bases with no gene match: 11. There are 17 residues in the CDR3. Per the germline V gene, CDR1 is SGHRS and CDR2 is YFSETQ. The CDR3 bases are TGCGCCAGCAGCTTAAGGGGGCCATTCGGGGCGAACACTGAAGCTTTCTTT. It specifies CASSLRGPFGANTEAFF.

This clonotype was picked up many times. The chain joins TRBV20-1 to TRBJ1-1, with D unresolved. Looked up from germline, CDR1 is DFQATT and CDR2 is SNEGSKA (reference sequence). The CDR3 sequence is 12 residues long. V was shortened by 3 bases and J by 2 bases, with 7 bases between the two germline ends. The CDR3 loop is CSASWVNTEAFF. The CDR3 coding sequence is TGCAGTGCTAGTTGGGTTAACACTGAAGCTTTCTTT.

This clonotype was recorded at least ten times. The genes are TRBV5-1 and TRBJ2-2, with 8 bases that match TRBD1. Germline CDR1 is SGHRS and CDR2 is YFSETQ. V was pared by 5 bases and J by 4 bases, with 7 bases of the junction left unmatched. The CDR3 loop spans 15 amino acids. CDR3 DNA: TGCGCCAGCAGTTTAAGGACAGGGCCCACCGGGGAGCTGTTTTTT. The encoded protein is CASSLRTGPTGELFF.

This clonotype was counted only a few times. The chain carries TRBV28 and TRBJ1-3, with D unresolved. This CDR3 comprises 14 residues. V was cut by 3 bases and J by 4 bases, with 10 bases left in between. Germline CDR1 MDHEN, CDR2 SYDVKM. The CDR3 DNA reads as TGTGCCAGCAGTTTCCGGGTAGGGGGAAACACCATATATTTT. Translating gives CASSFRVGGNTIYF.

This clonotype was counted ten times or more. The chain joins TRBV5-1 to TRBJ2-1; unclear D gene. This CDR3 has 18 amino acids. Germline V CDR1 and CDR2: SGHRS, YFSETQ. Trimming removed 4 bases at V and 5 bases at J, with 25 bases between. CDR3 bases: TGCGCCAGCAGCCCAGATATCCGACGGACCGTAAGTGACAATGAGCAGTTCTTC. Residues: CASSPDIRRTVSDNEQFF.

The chain has TRBV7-8 and TRBJ2-1; D is perhaps TRBD2 (5 bases). The CDR3 extends over 15 amino acids. With 3 bases removed from V and 2 bases from J, the gap between germline ends came to 11 bases. Germline CDR1 is SGHVS and CDR2 is FQNEAQ. Written as DNA, the CDR3 is TGTGCCAGCAGCTTTCTAGGAGGCGCCTACAATGAGCAGTTCTTC. Protein: CASSFLGGAYNEQFF.

This clonotype came up many times. The chain carries TRBV20-1 and TRBJ1-2; D possibly corresponds to TRBD1 (6 bases). Germline CDR1 is DFQATT and CDR2 is SNEGSKA (reference sequence). The CDR3 is made up of 11 amino acids. Trimming removed 3 bases at V and 9 bases at J, with 11 bases between. The CDR3 reads CSARWDKSYTF. The CDR3 region has the DNA TGCAGTGCTAGGTGGGACAAGAGCTACACCTTC.

This clonotype has at least ten counts. V usage is TRBV24-1 and J usage is TRBJ2-5, with D perhaps matching TRBD2 (5 bases). CDR1 KGHDR and CDR2 SFDVKD come from the germline V gene. V lost 3 bases to trimming and J lost 3 bases, with 13 bases between them. This CDR3 region has 15 residues. The CDR3 DNA sequence: TGTGCCACCAGTGATCCGCTTCCCGGGAAAGAGACCCAGTACTTC. Encoded protein: CATSDPLPGKETQYF.

The CDR3 spells CAWSANYEQYF. The CDR3 DNA reads TGTGCCTGGAGTGCTAACTACGAGCAGTACTTC. The V and J genes are TRBV30 and TRBJ2-7, with D unresolved. The CDR3 spans 11 residues. Trimming cost V 1 base and J 3 bases, with 4 bases left between them. Germline-derived CDR1 and CDR2 are GTSNPN and SVGIG (reference sequence).

CDR3 protein: CSVAGGVSSTDTQYF. For the CDR3, the DNA is TGCAGTGTAGCGGGAGGGGTTTCTAGCACAGATACGCAGTATTTT. The rearrangement uses TRBV20-1 and TRBJ2-3, with 11 bases lining up with TRBD2. There are 15 residues in the CDR3. The germline CDR1 and CDR2 sequences are DFQATT and SNEGSKA (reference sequence). V lost 7 bases, J lost 0 bases, and 6 bases stayed unmatched.

This clonotype was observed at least ten times. The chain employs TRBV20-1 and TRBJ2-7; the D gene is possibly TRBD1 (7 bases). V shed 6 bases and J shed 3 bases, with 15 bases lying between them. CDR1 is DFQATT, CDR2 SNEGSKA, per germline (reference sequence). There are 13 residues in the CDR3. CDR3 in amino acids: CSAGGTVGYEQYF. The CDR3 nucleotides read TGCAGTGCAGGAGGGACAGTTGGCTACGAGCAGTACTTC.

By proportion, this clonotype is medium-sized (0.01 to 0.1%). V usage is TRBV19 and J usage is TRBJ2-7, with 11 bases matching TRBD2. This CDR3 contains 15 residues. Germline lookup yields CDR1 LNHDA and CDR2 SQIVND (reference sequence). The V segment lost 6 bases and the J segment 4 bases; nucleotides outside the gene matches: 8. The chain's CDR3 is CASSKLAGESYEQYF. The CDR3 bases are TGTGCCAGTAGCAAACTAGCGGGAGAGTCTTACGAGCAGTACTTC. The full variable domain, its missing parts supplied by reference TRBV19 and TRBJ2-7, is DGGITQSPKYLFRKEGQNVTLSCEQNLNHDAMYWYRQDPGQGLRLIYYSQIVNDFQKGDIAEGYSVSREKKESFPLTVTSAQKNPTAFYLCASSKLAGESYEQYFGPGTRLTVT.

This clonotype was counted at least ten times. The rearrangement joins TRBV29-1 to TRBJ2-1; 15 nucleotides line up with TRBD2. Germline lookup yields CDR1 SQVTM and CDR2 ANQGSEA. There are 17 residues in the CDR3. V shed 5 bases, J shed 3 bases, and the junction held 8 bases outside the gene matches. The CDR3 spells CSVNGLAGGPSYNEQFF. CDR3 nucleotide sequence: TGCAGCGTTAACGGACTAGCGGGAGGGCCCAGCTACAATGAGCAGTTCTTC.

This chain's CDR3 is CASGTSGGGETQYF. DNA for the CDR3: TGTGCCAGCGGGACTAGCGGGGGCGGGGAGACCCAGTACTTC. The chain couples TRBV7-9 to TRBJ2-5; 14 bases match TRBD2. V was pared by 8 bases and J by 5 bases, with 4 bases of the junction left unmatched. The CDR3 length is 14 residues. Germline V gene lookup returns CDR1 SEHNR and CDR2 FQNEAQ (reference sequence).

This clonotype occurred a few times. V is TRBV4-1 and J is TRBJ2-1; 8 positions match TRBD2. This CDR3 has 17 residues. CDR1 MGHRA and CDR2 YSYEKL come from the germline V gene. Trimming at V came to 1 base and at J to 6 bases, leaving 11 bases not matched to a gene. The CDR3 DNA sequence: TGCGCCAGCAGCCAAGTAATGACGGGGGGGCCTCTCAATGAGCAGTTCTTC. This gives the protein CASSQVMTGGPLNEQFF.

This clonotype has a count of ten or more. The chain joins TRBV7-2 to TRBJ2-7, with D hard to call. The ends were cut back, 3 bases at V and 3 bases at J, with 12 bases in the middle. In germline, CDR1 is SGHTA, CDR2 FQGNSA. This CDR3 region has 14 residues. The CDR3 sequence is CASSFSQLFYEQYF. For the CDR3, the DNA is TGTGCCAGCAGCTTTTCACAGCTATTCTACGAGCAGTACTTC.

This clonotype was observed at least ten times. This chain joins TRBV11-3 and TRBJ2-1, with D perhaps matching TRBD1 or TRBD2 (5 bases each). Germline values: CDR1 SGHNT, CDR2 YENEEA. This CDR3 has 13 amino acids. Trimming removed 1 base at V and 6 bases at J, with 7 bases between. As DNA, the CDR3 is TGTGCCAGCAGCTTAGGTGGGGGCAATGAGCAGTTCTTC. This codes for CASSLGGGNEQFF.

This clonotype showed up many times. V usage is TRBV5-1 and J usage is TRBJ1-1; D perhaps matches TRBD1 (6 bases). Germline CDR1 is SGHRS and CDR2 is YFSETQ. V was pared by 3 bases and J by 1 base, with 16 bases between. The CDR3 has 16 residues. This CDR3 is CASSSSTGRRNTEAFF. The CDR3 nucleotides are TGCGCCAGCAGCTCATCTACAGGGAGAAGGAACACTGAAGCTTTCTTT. Together with reference TRBV5-1 and TRBJ1-1, the CDR3 gives the full variable domain: KAGVTQTPRYLIKTRGQQVTLSCSPISGHRSVSWYQQTPGQGLQFLFEYFSETQRNKGNFPGRFSGRQFSNSRSEMNVSTLELGDSALYLCASSSSTGRRNTEAFFGQGTRLTVV.

This clonotype appeared many times. The chain uses TRBV29-1 and TRBJ2-3, with D possibly TRBD1 on 6 matching bases. The CDR3 runs 14 residues. CDR1 and CDR2 from the germline V gene are SQVTM and ANQGSEA. Trimming shortened V by 1 base and J by 4 bases, and 12 bases separated the two germline ends. The CDR3 sequence is CSVEGVQGPDTQYF. CDR3 DNA sequence: TGCAGCGTTGAAGGAGTACAGGGACCAGATACGCAGTATTTT.

The V gene is TRBV29-1, the J gene TRBJ2-1; tentative D call: TRBD1 (6 bases). V lost 3 bases to trimming and J lost 5 bases, with 17 bases between them. The CDR3 has 15 residues. Germline V gives CDR1 SQVTM, CDR2 ANQGSEA. The CDR3 reads CSVDHGGPGDNEQFF. The DNA for the CDR3 is TGCAGCGTTGATCATGGGGGCCCTGGGGACAATGAGCAGTTCTTC.

The rearrangement links TRBV20-1 to TRBJ2-7; D is undetermined. Deletions cut 3 bases from V and 6 bases from J, with 18 bases between. Looked up from germline, CDR1 is DFQATT and CDR2 is SNEGSKA (reference sequence). The CDR3 has 14 amino acids. The CDR3 sequence: CSASSTPSLSEQYF. For the CDR3, the DNA is TGCAGTGCTAGCTCTACCCCCAGCTTGAGCGAGCAGTACTTC.

A few counts support this clonotype. The V call is TRBV12-3 or TRBV12-4, the J call TRBJ1-1; D unclear. The CDR3 spans 12 residues. The V gene lost 3 bases and the J gene lost 1 base, with 3 bases spanning the gap. The CDR3 reads CASSFGNTEAFF. The CDR3 DNA is TGTGCCAGCAGTTTTGGGAACACTGAAGCTTTCTTT.